The clone carrying this TCR beta chain was detected many times. This sample was taken from a study of human T cells and chemical hapten exposure. Using its own MiXCR run on the RACE reads, TCRdb lists one record per CDR3 protein. The sample shows more than 80,000 distinct CDR3 sequences, roughly 10% of them seen only once. The V end lost 0 bases, the J end lost 3 bases, and 18 bases lay between the germline ends. The CDR3 is made up of 18 amino acids. Germline V gene lookup returns CDR1 SNHLY and CDR2 FYNNEI. Time point meaning: pre-sensitization, week 0. Treatment noted: therapeutic diphenylcyclopropenone sensitization with weekly scalp DPC.

The chain is built from TRBV2 and TRBJ1-3; D unresolved. The input for sequencing was whole blood, taken in connection with sensitization to the hapten diphenylcyclopropenone (DPC). This sequence was found in a woman between 55 and 75 years old with alopecia areata. Some clones in this sample may be carry-over from other donors' samples. CDR3 sequence: CASSEANLVTFFGNTIYF. The CDR3 DNA sequence: TGTGCCAGCAGTGAAGCGAACCTCGTGACTTTCTTTGGAAACACCATATATTTT.